This TCR beta chain was sequenced in a study of CD8 T cells in ankylosing spondylitis. Whole-study results and caveats: Disease-linked clones reportedly showed significant enrichment in matched ankylosing spondylitis synovial fluid. There were earlier reports of some motif variants in reactive arthritis synovial fluid and blood. Disease-linked clones had a CD8+ phenotype and relatively low frequency in peripheral blood.

TCRdb ran MiXCR on the 5' RACE reads and lists one entry per CDR3 protein. The table lists more than 150,000 distinct CDR3 sequences, approximately 12% of them singletons. The ends were cut back, 0 bases at V and 2 bases at J, with 8 bases in the middle. Germline V gives CDR1 SGHRS, CDR2 YFSETQ. The CDR3 consists of 15 residues. This clonotype was detected ten times or more. Its antigen is unidentified. This sequence joins TRBV5-1 and TRBJ2-2; no firm D call. The TCR originated in a female donor with ankylosing spondylitis or in good health (not recorded which). Material for sequencing was blood, either unsorted or a sorted T cell fraction (not recorded which). The CDR3 coding sequence is TGCGCCAGCAGCTTGGGACTGATTAACACCGGGGAGCTGTTTTTT. Its protein is CASSLGLINTGELFF.